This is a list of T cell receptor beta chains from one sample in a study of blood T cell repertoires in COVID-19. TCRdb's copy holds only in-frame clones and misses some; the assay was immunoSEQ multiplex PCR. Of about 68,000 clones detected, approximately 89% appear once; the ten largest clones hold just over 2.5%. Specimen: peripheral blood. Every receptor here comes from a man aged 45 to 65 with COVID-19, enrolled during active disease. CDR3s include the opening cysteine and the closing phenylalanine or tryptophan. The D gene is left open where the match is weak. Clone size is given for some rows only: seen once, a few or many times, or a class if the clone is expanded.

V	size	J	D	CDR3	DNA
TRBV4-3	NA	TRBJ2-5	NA	CASSQALGGSETQYF	TGCGCCAGCAGCCAAGCCCTGGGGGGATCCGAGACCCAGTACTTC
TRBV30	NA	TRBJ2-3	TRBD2	CAWTSSGRAADTQYF	TGTGCCTGGACCTCTAGCGGGAGGGCTGCAGATACGCAGTATTTT
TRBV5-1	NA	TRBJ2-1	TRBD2	CASSPGSGRPYNEQFF	TGCGCCAGCAGCCCCGGTAGCGGGAGGCCCTACAATGAGCAGTTCTTC
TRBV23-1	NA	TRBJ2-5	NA	CASSQVYREFQETQYF	TGCGCCAGCAGTCAAGTTTACAGGGAGTTCCAAGAGACCCAGTACTTC
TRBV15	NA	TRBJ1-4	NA	CATSRGQMKEKLFF	TGTGCCACCAGCAGGGGCCAAATGAAGGAAAAACTGTTTTTT
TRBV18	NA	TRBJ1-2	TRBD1	CASSPEDRAYGYTF	TGTGCCAGCTCACCAGAAGACAGGGCCTATGGCTACACCTTC
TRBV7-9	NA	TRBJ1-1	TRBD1	CASSGQGPYAFF	TGTGCCAGCAGTGGACAGGGCCCCTACGCTTTCTTT
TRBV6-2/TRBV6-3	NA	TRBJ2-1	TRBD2	CASSYSAGTSRGEQFF	TGTGCCAGCAGTTACTCGGCCGGGACTAGCAGAGGTGAGCAGTTCTTC
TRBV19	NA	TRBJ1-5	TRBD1	CASNRAGGQNQPQHF	TGTGCCAGTAATCGAGCAGGGGGCCAAAATCAGCCCCAGCATTTT
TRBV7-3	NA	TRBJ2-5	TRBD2	CATPRGGERYSGRGEETQYF	TGTGCCACCCCAAGGGGCGGGGAACGTTATAGCGGGAGGGGCGAAGAGACCCAGTACTTC
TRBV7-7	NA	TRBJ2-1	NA	CASSLDVSGEQFF	TGTGCTAGCAGCTTAGATGTATCGGGTGAGCAGTTCTTC
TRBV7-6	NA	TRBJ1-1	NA	CASSFGQSNTEAFF	TGTGCCAGCAGCTTTGGACAGTCCAACACTGAAGCTTTCTTT
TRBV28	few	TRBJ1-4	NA	CASSSGGEANEKLFF	TGTGCCAGCAGTAGCGGGGGCGAAGCTAATGAAAAACTGTTTTTT
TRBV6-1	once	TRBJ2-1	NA	CASSEEGANEQFF	TGTGCCAGCAGTGAGGAGGGGGCGAATGAGCAGTTCTTC
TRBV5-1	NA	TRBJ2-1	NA	CASSHTRSSYNEQFF	TGCGCCAGCAGCCATACACGGAGCTCCTACAATGAGCAGTTCTTC
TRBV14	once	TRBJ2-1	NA	CASSHIGSLYNEQFF	TGTGCCAGCAGCCATATCGGGTCCCTATACAATGAGCAGTTCTTC
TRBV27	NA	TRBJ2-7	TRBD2	CASSSREGDEQYF	TGTGCCAGCAGTTCTCGGGAGGGGGACGAGCAGTACTTC
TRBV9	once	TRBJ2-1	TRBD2	CASSTTSGNPNEQFF	TGTGCCAGCAGCACGACTAGCGGGAATCCTAATGAGCAGTTCTTC
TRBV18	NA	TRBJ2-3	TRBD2	CASSPGSGSRADTQYF	TGTGCCAGCTCACCAGGGAGCGGGAGTAGGGCAGATACGCAGTATTTT
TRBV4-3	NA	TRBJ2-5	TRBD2	CASSRGLGLAGPQETQYF	TGCGCCAGCAGCCGCGGTCTGGGACTAGCGGGCCCTCAAGAGACCCAGTACTTC
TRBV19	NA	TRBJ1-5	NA	CASSVTGDRYQPQHF	TGTGCCAGTAGTGTGACGGGGGATAGGTATCAGCCCCAGCATTTT
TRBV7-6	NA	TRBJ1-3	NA	CASSFQGSGNTIYF	TGTGCCAGCAGCTTTCAGGGGTCTGGAAACACCATATATTTT
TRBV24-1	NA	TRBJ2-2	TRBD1	CATSKGAGTGELFF	TGTGCCACCAGTAAGGGGGCAGGTACCGGGGAGCTGTTTTTT
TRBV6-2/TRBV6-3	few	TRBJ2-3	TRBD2	CASSYLREMTDTQYF	TGTGCCAGCAGTTACTTGCGGGAGATGACAGATACGCAGTATTTT
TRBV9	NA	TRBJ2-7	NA	CASSGPGVNEQYF	TGTGCCAGCAGCGGACCAGGGGTAAACGAGCAGTACTTC
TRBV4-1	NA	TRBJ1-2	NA	CASSQAGHTNYGYTF	TGCGCCAGCAGTCAGGCAGGTCACACGAACTATGGCTACACCTTC
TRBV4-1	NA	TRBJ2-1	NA	CASSQDPRVGSYNEQFF	TGCGCCAGCAGCCAAGATCCCCGGGTAGGCTCCTACAATGAGCAGTTCTTC
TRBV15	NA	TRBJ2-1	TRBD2	CATSSFGGGREVDEQFF	TGTGCCACCAGCAGCTTTGGGGGTGGGCGGGAGGTCGATGAGCAGTTCTTC
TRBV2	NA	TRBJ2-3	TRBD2	CASSPTSVPSTDTQYF	TGTGCCAGCAGCCCTACTAGCGTCCCAAGCACAGATACGCAGTATTTT
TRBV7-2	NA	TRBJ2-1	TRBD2	CASSRLAGANEQFF	TGTGCCAGCAGCCGCCTAGCGGGCGCGAATGAGCAGTTCTTC
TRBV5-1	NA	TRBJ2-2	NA	CASSLWGQSNTGELFF	TGCGCCAGCAGCTTGTGGGGGCAATCGAACACCGGGGAGCTGTTTTTT
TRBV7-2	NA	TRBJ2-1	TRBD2	CASSTQTSGNEQFF	TGTGCCAGCAGCACTCAGACTAGCGGCAATGAGCAGTTCTTC
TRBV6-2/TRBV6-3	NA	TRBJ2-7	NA	CASSSRLGPSVYEQYF	TGTGCCAGCAGTTCAAGGCTGGGTCCGAGCGTCTACGAGCAGTACTTC
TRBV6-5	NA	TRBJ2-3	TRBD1	CASSSPGQGTDTQYF	TGTGCCAGCAGTTCACCGGGACAGGGAACAGATACGCAGTATTTT
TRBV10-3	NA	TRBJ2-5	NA	CAISGADETQYF	TGTGCCATCAGTGGGGCAGACGAGACCCAGTACTTC
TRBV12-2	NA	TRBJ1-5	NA	CASPHGQFNQPQHF	TGTGCAAGCCCCCACGGACAATTTAATCAGCCCCAGCATTTT
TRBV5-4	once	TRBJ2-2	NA	CASSLVLLAGNTGELFF	TGTGCCAGCAGCTTGGTTCTCCTAGCCGGGAACACCGGGGAGCTGTTTTTT
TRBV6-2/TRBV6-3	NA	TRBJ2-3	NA	CASSYSRESVDTQYF	TGTGCCAGCAGTTACTCTCGGGAGTCGGTAGATACGCAGTATTTT
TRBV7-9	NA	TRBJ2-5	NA	CASSLRQLQETQYF	TGTGCCAGCAGCTTGAGACAACTCCAAGAGACCCAGTACTTC
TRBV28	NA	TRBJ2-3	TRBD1	CASSMTGGADTQYF	TGTGCCAGCAGTATGACAGGGGGCGCGGATACGCAGTATTTT
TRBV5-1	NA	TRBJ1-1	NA	CASSLTGMNTEAFF	TGCGCCAGCAGCTTGACAGGTATGAACACTGAAGCTTTCTTT
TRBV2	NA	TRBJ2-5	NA	CATMGEVRETQYF	TGTGCCACCATGGGGGAGGTCAGAGAGACCCAGTACTTC
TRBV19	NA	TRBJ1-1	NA	CASTHSRQGNTEAFF	TGTGCCAGTACCCATTCCAGGCAAGGGAACACTGAAGCTTTCTTT
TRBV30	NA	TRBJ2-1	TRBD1	CAWSRGRDRGHYNEQFF	TGTGCCTGGAGTCGAGGCCGGGACAGGGGGCACTACAATGAGCAGTTCTTC
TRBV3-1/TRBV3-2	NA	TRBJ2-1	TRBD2	CASRQLGGGYNEQFF	TGTGCCAGCAGACAACTCGGGGGGGGATACAATGAGCAGTTCTTC
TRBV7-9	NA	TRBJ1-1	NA	CASSQTGQMNTEAFF	TGTGCCAGCAGCCAGACGGGACAAATGAACACTGAAGCTTTCTTT
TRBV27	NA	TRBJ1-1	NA	CASSVPLRLPEAFF	TGTGCCAGCAGTGTCCCCTTGAGGCTCCCTGAAGCTTTCTTT
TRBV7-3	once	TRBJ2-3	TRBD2	CASSRTSGLTDTQYF	TGTGCCAGCAGCCGGACTAGCGGACTCACAGATACGCAGTATTTT
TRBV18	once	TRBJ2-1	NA	CASSPKQGEKYNEQFF	TGTGCCAGCTCACCAAAACAGGGAGAGAAGTACAATGAGCAGTTCTTC
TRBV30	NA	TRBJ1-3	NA	CAWTTGQTSGNTIYF	TGTGCCTGGACCACAGGACAGACCTCTGGAAACACCATATATTTT
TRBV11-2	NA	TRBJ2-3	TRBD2	CASSQRGMRTDTQYF	TGTGCCAGCAGCCAGCGGGGGATGAGGACAGATACGCAGTATTTT
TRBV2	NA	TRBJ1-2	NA	CASSETPFGGYTF	TGTGCCAGCAGTGAAACGCCGTTCGGTGGCTACACCTTC
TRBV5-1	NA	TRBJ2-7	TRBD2	CASSLGLAGVYEQYF	TGCGCCAGCAGCTTAGGACTAGCGGGGGTCTACGAGCAGTACTTC
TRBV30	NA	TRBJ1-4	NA	CAWSVRAEREKLFF	TGTGCCTGGAGTGTACGGGCCGAGCGGGAAAAACTGTTTTTT